This entry lists 20 T cell receptor beta chains sequenced from one sample in a study of blood T cell repertoires in COVID-19. Libraries were prepared by immunoSEQ multiplex PCR; TCRdb keeps only in-frame clonotypes and omits some of them. Here the sample spans 78,000 or so clones, roughly 83% being singletons. The sequenced sample consisted of peripheral blood. Source of these receptors: a woman aged 60-75 years with acute or convalescent COVID-19.

This chain joins TRBV6-1 and TRBJ1-3; tentative D call: TRBD1 (6 bases). This CDR3 contains 16 residues. Germline V gene data show CDR1 as MNHNS and CDR2 as SASEGT. The ends were cut back, 1 base at V and 0 bases at J, with 10 bases in the middle. The DNA of the CDR3 is TGTGCCAGCAGTGAAGGGGGGCGAGGCTCTGGAAACACCATATATTTT. Protein: CASSEGGRGSGNTIYF.

This rearrangement joins TRBV6-5 to TRBJ1-2; 7 bases agree with TRBD1. Germline-derived CDR1 and CDR2 are MNHEY and SVGAGI. J was trimmed by 3 bases and V by 10 bases; bases with no gene match: 8. This CDR3 contains 13 residues. CDR3 region: CATNRGLYYGYTF. The CDR3 nucleotides are TGTGCCACCAACAGGGGACTTTACTATGGCTACACCTTC.

This clone has more than one count but fewer than ten. The rearrangement links TRBV2 to TRBJ2-2; no reliable D call. Germline lookup yields CDR1 SNHLY and CDR2 FYNNEI. This CDR3 is 15 amino acids long. Trimming left V 2 bases short and J 0 bases short, with 7 bases between. The CDR3 region is CASSEFLSNTGELFF. As DNA, the CDR3 is TGTGCCAGCAGTGAATTCCTGTCGAACACCGGGGAGCTGTTTTTT.

J is TRBJ1-1 and V is TRBV5-5; a possible D gene is TRBD1 (5 bases). CDR1 and CDR2 (germline): SGHKS, YYEKEE (reference sequence). The CDR3 totals 15 residues. Trimming cost V 4 bases and J 5 bases, with 18 bases left between them. The CDR3 here is CASSHKPSRGTEAFF. The CDR3, as DNA: TGTGCCAGCAGCCACAAGCCGTCTCGGGGGACTGAAGCTTTCTTT.

The chain is built from TRBV3-1 (or the pseudogene TRBV3-2) and TRBJ2-5; 7 bases map to TRBD2. V lost 0 bases to trimming and J lost 3 bases; unmatched junction nucleotides: 4. The CDR3 covers 15 residues. Germline CDR1 and CDR2: LGHDT and YNNKEL (reference sequence). CDR3 coding DNA: TGTGCCAGCAGCCAAGATCCAGCGGGGAAAGAGACCCAGTACTTC. Translated, it gives CASSQDPAGKETQYF.

The chain has TRBV5-6 and TRBJ2-7, with D perhaps matching TRBD2 (5 bases). V lost 2 bases and J 7 bases, leaving 7 bases between the germline ends. CDR3 length: 11 amino acids. The germline CDR1 and CDR2 sequences are SGHDT and YYEEEE. The CDR3: CASSFRGEQYF. CDR3 nucleotides: TGTGCCAGCAGCTTCCGCGGGGAGCAGTACTTC.

This chain joins TRBV6-5 and TRBJ1-6, with D uncertain. V lost 8 bases and J 7 bases, leaving 6 bases between the germline ends. Germline V gene lookup returns CDR1 MNHEY and CDR2 SVGAGI. This CDR3 region has 11 residues. The CDR3 reads CASRENSPLHF. The CDR3 DNA follows: TGTGCCAGCCGCGAAAATTCACCCCTCCACTTT.

J is TRBJ1-5 and V is TRBV5-6; tentatively, D is TRBD1 (5 bases). V was clipped by 1 base and J by 3 bases, with 11 bases between them. The CDR3 covers 15 residues. Germline CDR1 and CDR2: SGHDT and YYEEEE. This CDR3 reads CASSLWGVHNQPQHF. CDR3 coding DNA: TGTGCCAGCAGCTTGTGGGGGGTGCACAATCAGCCCCAGCATTTT.

V gene TRBV12-3 or TRBV12-4 combines with J gene TRBJ1-1; 7 bases fit TRBD1. V lost 8 bases to trimming and J lost 7 bases; unmatched junction nucleotides: 7. This CDR3 is 12 amino acids long. CDR3 protein: CASLRQGGEAFF. In DNA form, the CDR3 reads TGTGCCAGCCTCAGACAGGGAGGTGAAGCTTTCTTT.

This clone was recorded once. CDR3: CASSQDPGVGGETQYF. DNA for the CDR3: TGCGCCAGCAGCCAAGATCCCGGGGTAGGTGGAGAGACCCAGTACTTC. The chain uses TRBV4-1 and TRBJ2-5; tentative D call: TRBD2 (5 bases). Per the germline V gene, CDR1 is MGHRA and CDR2 is YSYEKL. Trimming removed 0 bases from V and 4 bases from J, with 15 bases in between. This CDR3 region has 16 residues.

The V gene is TRBV5-1, the J gene TRBJ1-1; 8 nucleotides line up with TRBD1. CDR1 SGHRS and CDR2 YFSETQ come from the germline V gene. Trimming cost V 8 bases and J 2 bases; bases outside gene matches: 17. The CDR3 has 17 amino acids. Here the CDR3 DNA reads TGCGCCAGTACCGCGATAGTACCCGGGACAGGTAACACTGAAGCTTTCTTT. This gives the protein CASTAIVPGTGNTEAFF.

The J gene is TRBJ1-1, the V gene TRBV11-2; the D gene is possibly TRBD1 (6 bases). Germline CDR1 reads SGHAT; CDR2 reads FQNNGV. Trimming pared 5 bases from V and 6 bases from J, leaving 22 bases between. The CDR3 covers 16 residues. As DNA, the CDR3 is TGTGCCAGCAGCACTCGGACAGAGAGTGAGGTGGCTGAAGCTTTCTTT. Residues: CASSTRTESEVAEAFF. The full variable domain, rest sourced from reference TRBV11-2 and TRBJ1-1, is EAGVAQSPRYKIIEKRQSVAFWCNPISGHATLYWYQQILGQGPKLLIQFQNNGVVDDSQLPKDRFSAERLKGVDSTLKIQPAKLEDSAVYLCASSTRTESEVAEAFFGQGTRLTVV.

The V and J genes are TRBV19 and TRBJ1-1, with a tentative D call TRBD1 (6 bases). This CDR3 spans 13 amino acids. From germline, CDR1 is LNHDA and CDR2 SQIVND (reference sequence). The V end lost 5 bases, the J end lost 2 bases, and 9 bases lay between the germline ends. CDR3 nucleotides: TGTGCCAGTAGTGGACAGCCAAACACTGAAGCTTTCTTT. This gives the protein CASSGQPNTEAFF.

The CDR3 is CASRKGGTPHTGELFF. The CDR3 region has the DNA TGTGCCAGTAGGAAGGGGGGGACTCCTCACACCGGGGAGCTGTTTTTT. The chain recombines TRBV19 with TRBJ2-2; possible D gene TRBD2, 7 bases. Per germline, CDR1 LNHDA and CDR2 SQIVND (reference sequence). The CDR3 length is 16 residues. Trimming removed 6 bases at V and 3 bases at J, with 17 bases between.

The chain recombines TRBV19 with TRBJ1-2; the D gene is possibly TRBD1 (5 bases). Trimming took off 3 bases at V and 13 bases at J, with 15 bases between the two ends. Germline V gives CDR1 LNHDA, CDR2 SQIVND (reference sequence). The CDR3 is made up of 12 amino acids. In nucleotides, the CDR3 is TGTGCCAGTAGTATTTCGGTCAGGGATCGCACCTTC. Protein: CASSISVRDRTF.

This chain connects TRBV2 to TRBJ2-1; D unresolved. The V end lost 1 base, the J end lost 16 bases, and 14 bases lay between the germline ends. The CDR3 contains 12 residues. Germline CDR1 is SNHLY and CDR2 is FYNNEI. The CDR3 DNA follows: TGTGCCAGCAGTGAAGAAAACCCAGGCGTATTCTTC. This gives the protein CASSEENPGVFF.

This chain links TRBV19 with TRBJ1-2, with D unresolved. The germline V gene has CDR1 LNHDA and CDR2 SQIVND (reference sequence). V dropped 5 bases and J dropped 5 bases, with 9 bases sitting between them. This CDR3 is built from 12 residues. The CDR3 region has the DNA TGTGCCAGTAGTTTCGAGGTTTATGGCTACACCTTC. Translated, it gives CASSFEVYGYTF.

The rearrangement joins TRBV18 to TRBJ2-7; TRBD2 matches 16 bases. CDR1 and CDR2 from the germline V gene are KGHSH and LQKENI. This CDR3 spans 17 amino acids. Losses at the gene ends were 6 bases for V and 6 bases for J; bases not matched to a gene: 11. The CDR3 DNA reads as TGTGCCAGCTCTGGGACTAGCGGGGGGGCCTTTCCCCTCGAGCAGTACTTC. Translating gives CASSGTSGGAFPLEQYF.

CDR3 sequence reads: CASAGLYTGELFF. The CDR3 DNA is TGTGCCAGCGCGGGGTTGTACACCGGGGAGCTGTTTTTT. This chain joins TRBV27 and TRBJ2-2; D might be TRBD2 (6 bases). Trimming stripped 8 bases from V and 3 bases from J, with 10 bases between. The CDR3 consists of 13 residues. Per germline, CDR1 MNHEY and CDR2 SMNVEV (reference sequence).

This clone occurred once. J is TRBJ1-5 and V is TRBV6-1; D is possibly TRBD1 (5 bases). The CDR3 consists of 13 residues. Germline V gene data show CDR1 as MNHNS and CDR2 as SASEGT. The ends were cut back, 7 bases at V and 9 bases at J, with 16 bases in the middle. Here the CDR3 reads CASKTGEVGPQHF. In DNA, the CDR3 is TGTGCCAGCAAAACGGGGGAGGTGGGGCCCCAGCATTTT.